This T cell receptor (beta chain) was obtained from a study of human T cells and chemical hapten exposure. Time point denoted: patch test 1, 2 weeks after DPC sensitization. Treatment here: therapeutic diphenylcyclopropenone sensitization with weekly scalp DPC. It was unfractionated whole blood from which total RNA was extracted. Staff drew blood before applying each patch test. TCRdb redid the calling of the RACE reads with MiXCR, one entry per CDR3 protein. The sample shows 30,000 to 40,000 distinct CDR3 sequences, approximately 6.3% of them seen only once. Per the germline V gene, CDR1 is SGHTA and CDR2 is FQGNSA. The trim removed 4 bases at V and 5 bases at J, leaving 10 bases unmatched. The CDR3 consists of 16 residues.

The TCR originated in a woman under 40 with alopecia areata. Some clones in this sample may be carry-over from other donors' samples. The gene calls are TRBV7-2 and TRBJ2-5; 10 bases map to TRBD2. The sequenced sample was whole blood, obtained in connection with sensitization to the hapten diphenylcyclopropenone (DPC). In nucleotides, the CDR3 is TGTGCCAGCAGCTGGAGCGGGGGGGCCGGTTCGGAGACCCAGTACTTC. Protein sequence: CASSWSGGAGSETQYF.